There are a few counts of the clone carrying this T cell receptor beta chain. Its antigen is still unknown. This sample stems from a study of STAT3 mutations in large granular lymphocyte leukemia. The overall study: Under 50% of treated T-LGLL patients showed hematologic response to immunosuppression. Whole-study findings and limits: Every T-LGLL patient had at least one immunodominant TCRbeta clonotype. Samples missed the first appearance of the clone.

Germline lookup yields CDR1 SGHKS and CDR2 YYEKEE (reference sequence). Trimming removed 0 bases from V and 3 bases from J, with 12 bases in between. The length of the CDR3 is 15 residues. Generated by immunoSEQ multiplex PCR, the TCRdb table keeps only in-frame clones and is missing some. The sample lists 5,500 to 6,000 clones; approximately 88% were seen once. The sequence was collected from a human donor with T large granular lymphocyte leukemia. Some clones in this sample may be carry-over from other donors' samples. This chain links TRBV5-5 with TRBJ1-2; weak D call: TRBD1 (6 bases). Input material: PBMCs. Here the CDR3 DNA reads TGTGCCAGCAGCTTGGGTCTGGGGGCAGACTATGGCTACACCTTC. This encodes CASSLGLGADYGYTF.